This TCR beta chain was captured in a study of shared clonotypes between healthy human individuals. Sequenced by immunoSEQ multiplex PCR; TCRdb stores in-frame clones only, minus some. This repertoire shows millions of clones, approximately 95% found once; its top ten account for more than 0.1%. CDR3 size: 13 residues. Trimming stripped 7 bases from V and 5 bases from J, with 12 bases between. CDR1 is GTSNPN and CDR2 is SVGIG in the germline V gene (reference sequence). This sequence was found in a man younger than 30 in good health. Sequencing used naive CD4+ T cells sorted from blood. As to subset: CD45RA+ positively selected. The V call is TRBV30, the J call TRBJ1-6; tentatively, D is TRBD1 (6 bases). The CDR3 coding sequence is TGTGCCTCCTCCCCAGGGGATAATTCACCCCTCCACTTT. This translates into CASSPGDNSPLHF.